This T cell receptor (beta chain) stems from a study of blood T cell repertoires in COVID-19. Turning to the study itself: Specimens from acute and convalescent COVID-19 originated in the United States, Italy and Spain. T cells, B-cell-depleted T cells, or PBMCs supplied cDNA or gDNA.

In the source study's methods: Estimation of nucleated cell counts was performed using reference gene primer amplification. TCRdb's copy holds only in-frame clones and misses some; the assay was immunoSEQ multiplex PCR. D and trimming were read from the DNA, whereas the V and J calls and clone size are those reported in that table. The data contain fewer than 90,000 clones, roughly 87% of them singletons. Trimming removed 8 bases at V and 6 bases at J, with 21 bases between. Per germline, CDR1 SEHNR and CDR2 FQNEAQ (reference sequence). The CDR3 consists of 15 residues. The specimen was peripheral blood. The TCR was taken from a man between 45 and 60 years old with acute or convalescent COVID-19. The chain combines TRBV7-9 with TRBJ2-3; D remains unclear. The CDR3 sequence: CASDTLAVGWDTQYF. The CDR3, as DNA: TGTGCCAGCGATACCCTGGCGGTCGGATGGGATACGCAGTATTTT.